Given below is one TCR beta chain in context. The treatment is: oral pan-JAK inhibitor, 5-10 mg twice daily. The length of the CDR3 is 15 residues. CDR1 and CDR2 (germline): MDHEN, SYDVKM. V was shortened by 7 bases and J by 8 bases, with 21 bases between the two germline ends. Extracted RNA was reverse transcribed into cDNA, the sequencing template. TCRdb's table, derived via immunoSEQ multiplex PCR, lists solely in-frame clones and lacks some. The sample comprises under 350,000 clones, about 62% of which are singletons, and more than 1.5% rests with the top ten. This sample stems from a study of CD8+ T cells in alopecia areata. Study-wide context: Affected scalp percentage gauged treated patients' severity.

This sample comprised CD4+ T cells sorted from blood, obtained at week 24, from a patient treated with tofacitinib. The rearrangement joins TRBV28 to TRBJ2-1; possibly TRBD1 or TRBD2 for D (5 bases each). The receptor comes from a human donor with alopecia areata. Written as DNA, the CDR3 is TGTGCCAGCAACCGGGACCAGATAAAGGGCGATGAGCAGTTCTTC. Amino acids: CASNRDQIKGDEQFF.